This T cell receptor (beta chain) came from a study of blood T cell repertoires in COVID-19 (dated by TCRdb to 2019 to 2021). With regard to the full study: Collaborator samples came from the United States, Italy and Spain and covered acute and convalescent phases of COVID-19. The material from the prospective study consisted of cDNA or gDNA derived from T cells, B-cell-depleted T cells, or PBMCs. Deeply sampled blood TCRbeta repertoires from subjects exposed to, actively infected with, or recovered from COVID-19 were included in the dataset. The repertoires were released in a freely available public database meant as a resource for research on the immune response to SARS-CoV-2. The samples were drawn from two sources: the first 160 participants of the ongoing ImmuneRACE study, and fewer than 1,500 subjects contributed by 6 global collaborators. Sample metadata almost always included a de-identified subject ID, COVID-19 status, age in years and sex. Where available, HLA class I and class II types were obtained from metadata supplied by the sample provider rather than from assay-based typing. General findings and caveats noted by the study authors: Clinical and demographic metadata were provided uncurated, with the amount varying by source and participant.

Concerning this clone itself: The antigen it recognizes is unknown. Qualities for individual bases were not recorded, and no much larger clone is one base off.

Each collaborating institution followed its own protocols to collect whole blood in K2EDTA tubes. For TCRbeta analysis, collaborator samples were shipped as frozen whole blood, as isolated PBMCs, or as DNA extracted from either sample type. V has 5 bases trimmed and J has 7 bases trimmed; junction bases matching no gene number 7. The CDR3 measures 13 amino acids from cysteine to phenylalanine. The sequence is cut down to CDR3 DNA, 39 bases in frame from base 1. CDR1 and CDR2 (LGHDT, YNNKEL) derive from the germline V gene (reference sequence). TCRbeta CDR3 regions were amplified from genomic DNA by means of the immunoSEQ Assay, a bias-controlled multiplex PCR. In the authors' own workflow: The number of nucleated cells in each sample was estimated from the amplification of reference gene primers within the assay. To quantify the absolute abundance of each unique TCRbeta CDR3 rearrangement, sequence reads were collapsed and filtered. For each sample, productive Simpson clonality was calculated by taking the square root of Simpson's diversity index across productive rearrangements. In TCRdb, the immuneACCESS table is reduced to in-frame sequences with V and J assigned. These tables do not hold every clone; where another copy was compared, an unresolved V gene accounts for under half, and the others remain unexplained. From that table come the V and J calls and clone size; the DNA was used to work out D and trimming. Recorded for this sample are around 60,000 clones; 70% to 90% of them occurred a single time. The ten largest clones take up approximately 3.4% of the sample.

Specimen: peripheral blood. The receptor was isolated from a man aged 50 to 59 with active COVID-19. In this chain, TRBV3-1 (or the pseudogene TRBV3-2) is recombined with TRBJ1-1; 7 central nucleotides agree with TRBD1. The CDR3 loop reads CASSASYRGEAFF. The sequence in DNA is TGTGCCAGCAGCGCCTCCTACAGGGGTGAAGCTTTCTTT.